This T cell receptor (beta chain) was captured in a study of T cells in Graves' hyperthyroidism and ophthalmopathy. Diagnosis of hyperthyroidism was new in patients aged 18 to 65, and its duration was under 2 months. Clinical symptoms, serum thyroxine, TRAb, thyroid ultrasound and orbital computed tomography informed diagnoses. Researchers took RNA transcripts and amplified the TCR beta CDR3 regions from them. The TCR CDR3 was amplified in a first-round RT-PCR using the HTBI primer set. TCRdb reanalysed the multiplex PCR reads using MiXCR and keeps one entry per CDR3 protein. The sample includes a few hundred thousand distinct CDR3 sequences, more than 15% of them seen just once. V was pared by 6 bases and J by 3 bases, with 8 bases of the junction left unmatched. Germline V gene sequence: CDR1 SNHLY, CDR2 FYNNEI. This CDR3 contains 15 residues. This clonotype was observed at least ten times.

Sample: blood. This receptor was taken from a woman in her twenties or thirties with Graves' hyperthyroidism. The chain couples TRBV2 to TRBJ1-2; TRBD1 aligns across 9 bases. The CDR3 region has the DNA TGTGCCAGCAGGGAACCGGGACAGGGAGACTATGGCTACACCTTC. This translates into CASREPGQGDYGYTF.